This T cell receptor (beta chain) was recovered during a study of cytomegalovirus exposure and HLA in healthy donors. To note about this clone: The antigen is unknown.

The PCR used 60 Vbeta and 13 Jbeta primers. Original processing methods: It was a later analysis that counted 83 million or so unique TCR beta chains, of which approximately 9.9 million were shared. Libraries were prepared by immunoSEQ multiplex PCR; TCRdb keeps only in-frame clonotypes and omits some of them. V, J and clone size are those of that table, while D and trimming were read from the DNA. The sample has about 140,000 clones; roughly 88% are singletons. The germline V gene has CDR1 MNHNS and CDR2 SASEGT. The CDR3 contains 13 residues. Between the trimmed V and J ends, which lost 7 bases and 3 bases, there was a span of 12 bases. Study-wide points: An analysis was carried out at a later point. It showed that HLA-associated TCR beta chains were more clonally expanded than equally common non-associated chains. Later on, a genetic analysis was performed. It linked a missense variant in DCLRE1C with V- and J-gene trimming of TCR beta. In a later analysis, DRB1 alleles had the most associated TCRs; HLA-C alleles the fewest.

The clonotype comes from a woman between 40 and 50 years old in good health and CMV-seronegative. The rearrangement uses TRBV6-1 and TRBJ2-5, with D possibly matching TRBD2 (5 bases). Sequencing was performed on PBMCs. The CDR3 protein is CASMRGPEETQYF. The CDR3 bases are TGTGCCAGCATGCGCGGGCCAGAAGAGACCCAGTACTTC.